The 23 T cell receptor beta chains presented below share a single source sample, sequenced in a study of T cells in Graves' hyperthyroidism and ophthalmopathy. TCR beta CDR3 regions were amplified from RNA transcripts. HTBI primers were employed in a first-round RT-PCR of the TCR CDR3. A single record per CDR3 protein comes from TCRdb applying MiXCR to the multiplex PCR reads. The table records 600,000 to 650,000 distinct CDR3 sequences, less than 25% of them present only once. Material: blood. The source is a man between 25 and 39 years old with Graves' ophthalmopathy.

The rearrangement links TRBV29-1 to TRBJ2-7; no clear D. Germline CDR1 reads SQVTM; CDR2 reads ANQGSEA. The CDR3 is 12 residues long. V was shortened by 4 bases and J by 4 bases, with 11 bases between the two germline ends. The CDR3 reads CSVGIVNYEQYF. The CDR3 DNA is TGCAGCGTTGGGATCGTCAATTACGAGCAGTACTTC.

This clonotype has just a few counts. The V and J genes are TRBV4-3 and TRBJ2-7; D is unclear. Trimming cost V 3 bases and J 5 bases, with 17 bases left between them. Germline loops: CDR1 LGHNA, CDR2 YSLEER. The CDR3 extends over 15 amino acids. In DNA, the CDR3 is TGCGCCAGCAGCCATACCGGGCCAGCTTTCGACGAGCAGTACTTC. Residues: CASSHTGPAFDEQYF.

As to this clonotype: This sequence may be a read error, since a much larger clone differs from it by one base. Without the conserved terminal phenylalanine or tryptophan, this CDR3 likely stems from a read error. This chain connects TRBV7-3 to TRBJ2-3, with a possible D match to TRBD2 (5 bases). Trimming left V 2 bases short and J 2 bases short, with 11 bases between. The CDR3 is 15 amino acids. The germline V gene encodes CDR1 SGHTA and CDR2 FQGTGA. In DNA form, the CDR3 reads TGTGCCAGCAGCTTAGCGGGCGTTCCCACAGATACGCAGTATCTT. This codes for CASSLAGVPTDTQYL.

The chain uses TRBV4-3 and TRBJ2-1; D unresolved. Germline V gives CDR1 LGHNA, CDR2 YSLEER. This CDR3 has 15 amino acids. V gave up 1 base and J gave up 1 base, with 8 bases separating them. The CDR3 is CASSQATRSYNEQFF. The CDR3 DNA sequence: TGCGCCAGCAGCCAAGCGACCCGATCCTACAATGAGCAGTTCTTC.

The J gene is TRBJ1-1, the V gene TRBV5-1, with D hard to call. This CDR3 comprises 14 residues. V lost 4 bases, J lost 1 base, and 11 bases lay in between. CDR1 is SGHRS, CDR2 YFSETQ, per germline. CDR3 DNA sequence: TGCGCCAGCAGCGCGCTAATAAGGAACACTGAAGCTTTCTTT. It specifies CASSALIRNTEAFF.

This clonotype was seen many times. The genes are TRBV7-2 and TRBJ2-1, with 8 bases lining up with TRBD1. This CDR3 is 15 amino acids long. The ends lost 5 bases at V and 1 base at J; junction bases unmatched: 4. Germline V gene lookup returns CDR1 SGHTA and CDR2 FQGNSA. This chain's CDR3 is CASSDQGASYNEQFF. The CDR3 nucleotides are TGTGCCAGCAGCGACCAGGGGGCTTCCTACAATGAGCAGTTCTTC.

The rearrangement uses TRBV25-1 and TRBJ2-2, with 8 bases fitting TRBD2. This CDR3 is 16 amino acids long. Trimming cost V 2 bases and J 4 bases; bases outside gene matches: 6. Germline V gene sequence: CDR1 MGHDK, CDR2 SYGVNS. Written as DNA, the CDR3 is TGTGCCAGCAGTGAAGGCCCGGGGGGGACCACCGGGGAGCTGTTTTTT. It specifies CASSEGPGGTTGELFF.

The V and J genes are TRBV6-1 and TRBJ2-3, with D unclear. The V end lost 1 base, the J end lost 2 bases, and 13 bases lay between the germline ends. This CDR3 contains 16 residues. In germline, CDR1 is MNHNS, CDR2 SASEGT. The CDR3 nucleotides are TGTGCCAGCAGTGAAGTACGGCTTACCCTCACAGATACGCAGTATTTT. Translated: CASSEVRLTLTDTQYF.

This clonotype was recorded a few times. One junction end does not reproduce the germline sequence, and a read error may be involved. This rearrangement joins TRBV7-7 to TRBJ2-1; 8 bases fit TRBD2. Per the germline V gene, CDR1 is SSHAT and CDR2 is FNYEAQ (reference sequence). This CDR3 contains 15 residues. This CDR3 is CASSPGLAPYNEQFF. The CDR3 coding sequence is TGTGCTAGCAGCCCCGGACTAGCCCCCTACAATGAGCAGTTCTTC. The full variable domain, in which reference TRBV7-7 and TRBJ2-1 provide the parts outside the CDR3, is GAGVSQSPRYKVTKRGQDVTLRCDPISSHATLYWYQQALGQGPEFLTYFNYEAQPDKSGLPSDRFSAERPEGSISTLTIQRTEQRDSAMYRCASSPGLAPYNEQFFGPGTRLTVL.

The CDR3 DNA reads TGTGCCATCAGTGAGTCTCGACTAGCGAACTACGAGCAGTACTTC. Its protein is CAISESRLANYEQYF. The chain uses TRBV10-3 and TRBJ2-7; 8 nucleotides agree with TRBD2. CDR1 ENHRY and CDR2 SYGVKD come from the germline V gene. This CDR3 region has 15 residues. V shed 0 bases, J shed 3 bases, and the junction held 4 bases outside the gene matches.

There are many counts of this clonotype. V gene TRBV15 combines with J gene TRBJ2-1, with D tentatively TRBD2 (5 bases). This CDR3 comprises 13 residues. V gave up 5 bases and J gave up 8 bases, with 13 bases separating them. Germline CDR1 reads LNHNV; CDR2 reads YYDKDF (reference sequence). The CDR3 spells CATSPRVRDEQFF. The CDR3 DNA reads TGTGCCACCAGCCCGAGGGTTAGAGATGAGCAGTTCTTC.

This clonotype was counted a few times. The chain has TRBV19 and TRBJ2-1, with a tentative D call TRBD2 (6 bases). Germline V gene sequence: CDR1 LNHDA, CDR2 SQIVND (reference sequence). This CDR3 region has 15 residues. V shed 3 bases and J shed 7 bases, with 16 bases lying between them. CDR3 amino acids: CASSMRGRDKNEQFF. The CDR3 region has the DNA TGTGCCAGTAGTATGCGGGGACGGGATAAGAATGAGCAGTTCTTC.

To note about this clonotype: Given a much more abundant clone one base away, this may be a read error. This chain links TRBV6-1 with TRBJ1-1; D gene uncertain. The CDR3 sequence is 15 residues long. CDR1 MNHNS and CDR2 SASEGT come from the germline V gene. The ends were cut back, 0 bases at V and 3 bases at J, with 11 bases in the middle. The CDR3 is CASSEALLSYTEAFF. As DNA, the CDR3 is TGTGCCAGCAGTGAAGCCCTCTTGAGCTACACTGAAGCTTTCTTT.

There are a few counts of this clonotype. This chain uses TRBV27 with TRBJ2-7; 8 bases align to TRBD2. V dropped 2 bases and J dropped 3; count of bases not matched to a gene: 6. CDR3 length: 15 residues. Germline CDR1 reads MNHEY; CDR2 reads SMNVEV (reference sequence). The CDR3 reads CASSLRREGHYEQYF. The CDR3 DNA reads as TGTGCCAGCAGTTTACGCCGGGAGGGTCACTACGAGCAGTACTTC.

This clonotype was counted between two and nine times. The chain recombines TRBV29-1 with TRBJ2-7; 8 nucleotides line up with TRBD1. Germline-derived CDR1 and CDR2 are SQVTM and ANQGSEA. Trimming at V came to 4 bases and at J to 0 bases, leaving 17 bases not matched to a gene. The CDR3 is 18 residues long. Written as DNA, the CDR3 is TGCAGCGTTGGTGGCAGGGGGCGTGATGAACGAAGCTCCTACGAGCAGTACTTC. Amino acid sequence: CSVGGRGRDERSSYEQYF.

This clonotype was counted only a few times. The gene calls are TRBV7-9 and TRBJ2-3, with D perhaps TRBD2 (6 bases). Trimming stripped 10 bases from V and 2 bases from J, with 16 bases between. This CDR3 has 14 amino acids. The germline V gene encodes CDR1 SEHNR and CDR2 FQNEAQ (reference sequence). This CDR3 reads CATDGTHPTDTQYF. As DNA, the CDR3 is TGTGCCACCGACGGGACTCATCCCACAGATACGCAGTATTTT.

Points on this clonotype: The CDR3 end shows no conserved phenylalanine or tryptophan, and so a read error is likely. The V and J genes are TRBV7-9 and TRBJ1-6; 11 nucleotides agree with TRBD1. This CDR3 region has 14 residues. V lost 7 bases to trimming and J lost 7 bases; unmatched junction nucleotides: 3. CDR1 SEHNR and CDR2 FQNEAQ come from the germline V gene (reference sequence). The CDR3 coding sequence is TGTGCCAGCAAAGGACAGGGGGCGAATTCACCCCTCCACCTT. It codes for CASKGQGANSPLHL.

The chain employs TRBV6-2 or TRBV6-3 and TRBJ2-1; D is possibly TRBD2 (6 bases). Trimming left V 5 bases short and J 0 bases short, with 11 bases between. This CDR3 is 15 amino acids long. The germline V gene has CDR1 MNHEY and CDR2 SVGEGT. The DNA of the CDR3 is TGTGCCAGCAGTCGGCGGGGCTCCTCCTACAATGAGCAGTTCTTC. Its translation: CASSRRGSSYNEQFF.

The chain has TRBV20-1 and TRBJ2-5, with 7 bases identical to TRBD1. Germline lookup yields CDR1 DFQATT and CDR2 SNEGSKA (reference sequence). The CDR3 extends over 13 amino acids. V was pared by 5 bases and J by 0 bases, with 3 bases of the junction left unmatched. The CDR3: CSAQGTDQETQYF. In DNA, the CDR3 is TGCAGTGCTCAAGGGACAGACCAAGAGACCCAGTACTTC.

This clonotype was detected ten times or more. The chain couples TRBV28 to TRBJ1-1; D gene ambiguous. Germline lookup yields CDR1 MDHEN and CDR2 SYDVKM. Trimming took 7 bases from V and 0 from J, leaving 12 bases between them. The CDR3 extends over 14 amino acids. CDR3 nucleotides: TGTGCCAGCATTAGACGGGTCATGAACACTGAAGCTTTCTTT. Its translation: CASIRRVMNTEAFF.

A few counts support this clonotype. V and J are TRBV28 and TRBJ2-2; TRBD1 aligns across 7 bases. The CDR3 sequence is 15 residues long. Per germline, CDR1 MDHEN and CDR2 SYDVKM. V trimming: 5 bases; J trimming: 7 bases; junction bases outside the gene matches: 10. The CDR3 region is CASSNLQGIGGELFF. CDR3 nucleotides: TGTGCCAGCAGTAACCTACAGGGGATCGGCGGGGAGCTGTTTTTT. The complete variable domain, with remaining parts taken from reference TRBV28 and TRBJ2-2, reads DVKVTQSSRYLVKRTGEKVFLECVQDMDHENMFWYRQDPGLGLRLIYFSYDVKMKEKGDIPEGYSVSREKKERFSLILESASTNQTSMYLCASSNLQGIGGELFFGEGSRLTVL.

Concerning this clonotype itself: Just one base apart from a much larger clone, this may be a read error. The chain carries TRBV6-5 and TRBJ2-6; no clear D gene. Between the trimmed V and J ends, which lost 2 bases and 2 bases, there was a span of 10 bases. CDR1 is MNHEY, CDR2 SVGAGI, per germline. The CDR3 is made up of 16 amino acids. This CDR3 reads CASSYGSATGANVLTF. For the CDR3, the DNA is TGTGCCAGCAGTTACGGGTCAGCGACTGGGGCCAACGTCCTGACTTTC.

V usage is TRBV9 and J usage is TRBJ2-7; 7 bases line up with TRBD1. J lost 2 bases, V lost 3 bases, and 8 bases had no gene match. This CDR3 comprises 15 residues. Looked up from germline, CDR1 is SGDLS and CDR2 is YYNGEE. The CDR3 sequence is CASSAALGTAYEQYF. The CDR3 DNA reads TGTGCCAGCAGCGCAGCTCTCGGGACAGCCTACGAGCAGTACTTC.